The subject of this entry is one TCR beta chain. The antigen remains undetermined. The PCR was carried out with 60 Vbeta primers and 13 Jbeta primers. Generated by immunoSEQ multiplex PCR, the TCRdb table keeps only in-frame clones and is missing some. The sample lists 150,000 to 160,000 clones, around 79% occurring once. The source of the sample is a study of cytomegalovirus exposure and HLA in healthy donors. Study details: In a previous analysis, some 120 million unique TCR beta sequences were found from roughly 200 million T cells. Study conclusions and caveats: DRB1 had the most TCR associations and HLA-C the fewest, a later analysis found, with rates varying by HLA locus.

Germline CDR1 is LNHDA and CDR2 is SQIVND (reference sequence). Trimming removed 3 bases from V and 2 bases from J, with 19 bases in between. The CDR3 consists of 17 residues. The rearrangement links TRBV19 to TRBJ1-2, with D unclear. The sequencing sample was made of PBMCs. This receptor was taken from a man aged 30 to 45 in good health and CMV-seropositive. CDR3 residues: CASSIEVGRKSNYGYTF. The CDR3, as DNA: TGTGCCAGTAGTATCGAAGTGGGCCGTAAATCGAACTATGGCTACACCTTC.